This T cell receptor beta chain was documented in a study of vaccination effects on CD4 cells after COVID-19. Sequencing was performed with immunoSEQ multiplex PCR; in TCRdb, only in-frame clones are kept and a portion is missing. The profile covers under 70,000 clones, with 75% to 85% appearing a single time and 4.5% to 7% taken by the ten largest. As concerns this clone: Antigen specificity is unknown.

Pools of viral peptides were used by the ViraFEST assay to expand antigen-specific CD4+ T cells ahead of sequencing. Subsequent to roughly 9 days of culture, CD4+ T cells were isolated. PCR-confirmed SARS-CoV-2 infection occurred in the person between March and December 2020. The receptor was isolated from a human donor who had a prior SARS-CoV-2 infection. Material: CD4+ T cells from PBMCs cultured with HIV peptides, obtained before COVID-19 vaccination. Sample subset: HIV-1 Nef peptide pool negative control/reference culture.

The CDR3 here is CASSRGGDWTNTGELFF. CDR3 in DNA: TGTGCCAGCAGCAGGGGAGGGGACTGGACTAACACCGGGGAGCTGTTTTTT. The rearrangement uses TRBV7-3 and TRBJ2-2, with 7 nucleotides matching TRBD2. Germline V gene data show CDR1 as SGHTA and CDR2 as FQGTGA. This CDR3 region has 17 residues. V dropped 5 bases and J dropped 2; count of bases not matched to a gene: 11. Using reference TRBV7-3 and TRBJ2-2 for the parts outside the CDR3, the full variable domain is GAGVSQTPSNKVTEKGKYVELRCDPISGHTALYWYRQSLGQGPEFLIYFQGTGAADDSGLPNDRFFAVRPEGSVSTLKIQRTERGDSAVYLCASSRGGDWTNTGELFFGEGSRLTVL.